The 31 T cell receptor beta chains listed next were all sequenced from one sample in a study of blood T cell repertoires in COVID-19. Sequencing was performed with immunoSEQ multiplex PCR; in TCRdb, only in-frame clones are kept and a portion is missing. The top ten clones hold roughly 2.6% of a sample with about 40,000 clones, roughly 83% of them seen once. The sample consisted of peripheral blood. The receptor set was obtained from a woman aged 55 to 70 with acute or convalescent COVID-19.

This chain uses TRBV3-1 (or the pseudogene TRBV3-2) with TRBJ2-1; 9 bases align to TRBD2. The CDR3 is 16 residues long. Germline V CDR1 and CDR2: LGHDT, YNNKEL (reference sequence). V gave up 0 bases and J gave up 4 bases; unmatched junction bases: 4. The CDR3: CASSQDALAGYNEQFF. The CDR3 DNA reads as TGTGCCAGCAGCCAAGATGCCCTAGCGGGGTACAATGAGCAGTTCTTC.

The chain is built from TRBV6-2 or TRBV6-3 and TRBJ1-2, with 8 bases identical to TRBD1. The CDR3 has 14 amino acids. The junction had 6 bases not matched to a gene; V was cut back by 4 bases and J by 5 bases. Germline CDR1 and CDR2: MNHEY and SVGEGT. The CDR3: CASSFRDRRYGYTF. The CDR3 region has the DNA TGTGCCAGCAGTTTCCGGGACAGGCGATATGGCTACACCTTC.

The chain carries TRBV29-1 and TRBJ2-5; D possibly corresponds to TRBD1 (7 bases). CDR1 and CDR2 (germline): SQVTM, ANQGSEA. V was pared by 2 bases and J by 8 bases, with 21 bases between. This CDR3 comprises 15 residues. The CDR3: CSVELSGGLQGTQYF. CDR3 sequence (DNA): TGCAGCGTTGAATTGTCAGGGGGACTCCAAGGTACCCAGTACTTC.

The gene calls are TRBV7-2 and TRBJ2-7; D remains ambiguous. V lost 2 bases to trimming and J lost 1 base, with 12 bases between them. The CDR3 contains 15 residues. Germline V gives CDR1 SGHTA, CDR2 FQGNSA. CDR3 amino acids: CASSLSPISSYEQYF. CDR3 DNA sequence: TGTGCCAGCAGCTTAAGCCCCATATCTTCCTACGAGCAGTACTTC.

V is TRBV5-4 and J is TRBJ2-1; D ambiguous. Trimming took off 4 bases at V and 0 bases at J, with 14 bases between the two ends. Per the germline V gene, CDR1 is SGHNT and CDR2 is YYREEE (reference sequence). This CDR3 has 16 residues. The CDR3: CASSAPPSSSYNEQFF. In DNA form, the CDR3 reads TGTGCCAGCAGCGCCCCTCCGTCGAGCTCCTACAATGAGCAGTTCTTC.

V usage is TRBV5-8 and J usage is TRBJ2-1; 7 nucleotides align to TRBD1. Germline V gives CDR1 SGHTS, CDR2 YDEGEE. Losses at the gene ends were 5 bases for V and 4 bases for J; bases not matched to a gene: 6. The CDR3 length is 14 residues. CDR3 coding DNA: TGTGCCAGCAGTCCCGGACAGGTGTACAATGAGCAGTTCTTC. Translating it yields CASSPGQVYNEQFF.

This CDR3 reads CASSYRGGTGELFF. The CDR3 nucleotides are TGCGCCAGCAGTTATAGGGGTGGAACCGGGGAGCTGTTTTTT. This sequence joins TRBV5-1 and TRBJ2-2; D may be TRBD1 (5 bases). There are 14 residues in the CDR3. Trimming took 5 bases from V and 5 from J, leaving 13 bases between them. CDR1 is SGHRS and CDR2 is YFSETQ in the germline V gene.

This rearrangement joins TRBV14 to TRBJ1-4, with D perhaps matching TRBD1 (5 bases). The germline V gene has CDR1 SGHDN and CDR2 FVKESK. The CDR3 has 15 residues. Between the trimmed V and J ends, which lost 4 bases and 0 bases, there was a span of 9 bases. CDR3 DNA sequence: TGTGCCAGCAGCCGTTGGGGGGCAACTAATGAAAAACTGTTTTTT. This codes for CASSRWGATNEKLFF.

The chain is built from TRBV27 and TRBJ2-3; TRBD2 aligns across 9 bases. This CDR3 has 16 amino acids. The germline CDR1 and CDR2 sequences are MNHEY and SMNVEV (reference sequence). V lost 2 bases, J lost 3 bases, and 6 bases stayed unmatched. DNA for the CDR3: TGTGCCAGCAGTTTAAGGGCGGGAGGGCGGACAGATACGCAGTATTTT. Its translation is CASSLRAGGRTDTQYF.

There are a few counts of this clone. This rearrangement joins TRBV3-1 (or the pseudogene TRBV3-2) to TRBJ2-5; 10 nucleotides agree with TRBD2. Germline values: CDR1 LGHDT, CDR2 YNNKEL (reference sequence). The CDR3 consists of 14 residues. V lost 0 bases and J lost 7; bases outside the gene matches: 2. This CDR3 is CASSQETSGRTQYF. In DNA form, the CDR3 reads TGTGCCAGCAGCCAAGAGACTAGCGGGCGGACCCAGTACTTC.

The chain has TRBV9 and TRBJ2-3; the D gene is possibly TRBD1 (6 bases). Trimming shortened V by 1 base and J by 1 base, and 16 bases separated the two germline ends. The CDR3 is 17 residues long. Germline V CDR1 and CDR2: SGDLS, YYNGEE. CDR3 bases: TGTGCCAGCAGCGTACACGCAGGGGTTTTTGGCACAGATACGCAGTATTTT. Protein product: CASSVHAGVFGTDTQYF. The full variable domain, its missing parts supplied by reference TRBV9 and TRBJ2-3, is DSGVTQTPKHLITATGQRVTLRCSPRSGDLSVYWYQQSLDQGLQFLIQYYNGEERAKGNILERFSAQQFPDLHSELNLSSLELGDSALYFCASSVHAGVFGTDTQYFGPGTRLTVL.

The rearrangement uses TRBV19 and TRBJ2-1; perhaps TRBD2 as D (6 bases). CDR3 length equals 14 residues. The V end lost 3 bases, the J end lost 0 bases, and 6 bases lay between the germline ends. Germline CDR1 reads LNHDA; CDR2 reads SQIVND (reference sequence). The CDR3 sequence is CASSMTSSYNEQFF. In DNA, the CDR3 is TGTGCCAGTAGTATGACTAGCTCCTACAATGAGCAGTTCTTC.

The CDR3 DNA reads as TGTGCCAGCAGACCCGGGACAGGGAGCTATGGCTACACCTTC. This sequence encodes CASRPGTGSYGYTF. This rearrangement joins TRBV6-5 to TRBJ1-2, with 9 bases fitting TRBD1. V was pared by 6 bases and J by 4 bases, with 6 bases of the junction left unmatched. The CDR3 totals 14 residues. CDR1 MNHEY and CDR2 SVGAGI come from the germline V gene.

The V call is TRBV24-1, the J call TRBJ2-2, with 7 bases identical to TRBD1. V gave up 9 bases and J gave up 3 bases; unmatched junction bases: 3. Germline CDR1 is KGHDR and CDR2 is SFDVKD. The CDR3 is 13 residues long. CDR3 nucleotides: TGTGCCACCGGGACAGACTACACCGGGGAGCTGTTTTTT. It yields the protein CATGTDYTGELFF.

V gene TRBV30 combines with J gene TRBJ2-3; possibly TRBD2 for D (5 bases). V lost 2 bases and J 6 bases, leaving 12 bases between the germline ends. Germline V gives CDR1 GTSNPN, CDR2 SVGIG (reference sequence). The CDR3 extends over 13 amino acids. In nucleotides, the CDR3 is TGTGCCTGGAGTTCGGGGTGGGTGGATACGCAGTATTTT. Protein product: CAWSSGWVDTQYF.

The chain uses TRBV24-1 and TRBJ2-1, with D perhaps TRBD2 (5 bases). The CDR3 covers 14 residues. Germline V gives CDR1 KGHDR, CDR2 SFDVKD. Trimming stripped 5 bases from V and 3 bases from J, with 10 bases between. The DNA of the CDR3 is TGTGCCACCAGTGTGGGCGGAGGCTACAATGAGCAGTTCTTC. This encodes CATSVGGGYNEQFF.

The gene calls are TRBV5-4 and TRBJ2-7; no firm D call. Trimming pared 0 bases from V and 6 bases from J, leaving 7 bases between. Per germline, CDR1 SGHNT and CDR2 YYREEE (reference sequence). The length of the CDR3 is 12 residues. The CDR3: CASSLVGVEQYF. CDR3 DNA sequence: TGTGCCAGCAGCTTGGTGGGCGTCGAGCAGTACTTC.

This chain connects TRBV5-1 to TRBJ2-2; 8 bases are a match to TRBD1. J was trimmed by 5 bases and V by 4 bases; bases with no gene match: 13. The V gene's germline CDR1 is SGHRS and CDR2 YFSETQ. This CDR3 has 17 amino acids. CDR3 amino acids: CASSAGQGRSQTGELFF. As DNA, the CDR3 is TGCGCCAGCAGCGCCGGACAGGGCCGGTCCCAGACCGGGGAGCTGTTTTTT.

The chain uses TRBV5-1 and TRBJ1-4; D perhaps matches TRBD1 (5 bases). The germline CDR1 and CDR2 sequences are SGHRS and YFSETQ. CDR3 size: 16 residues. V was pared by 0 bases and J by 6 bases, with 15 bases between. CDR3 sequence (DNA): TGCGCCAGCAGCTTGGCTTACCAGGGTATTGATGAAAAACTGTTTTTT. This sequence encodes CASSLAYQGIDEKLFF. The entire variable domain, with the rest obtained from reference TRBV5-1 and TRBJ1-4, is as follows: KAGVTQTPRYLIKTRGQQVTLSCSPISGHRSVSWYQQTPGQGLQFLFEYFSETQRNKGNFPGRFSGRQFSNSRSEMNVSTLELGDSALYLCASSLAYQGIDEKLFFGSGTQLSVL.

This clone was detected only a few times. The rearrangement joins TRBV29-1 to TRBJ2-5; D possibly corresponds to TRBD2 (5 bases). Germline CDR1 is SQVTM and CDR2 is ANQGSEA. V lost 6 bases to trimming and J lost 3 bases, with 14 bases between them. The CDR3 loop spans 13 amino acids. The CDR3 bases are TGCAGCGTAGCAACGAGAGCGGAAGAGACCCAGTACTTC. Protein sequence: CSVATRAEETQYF.

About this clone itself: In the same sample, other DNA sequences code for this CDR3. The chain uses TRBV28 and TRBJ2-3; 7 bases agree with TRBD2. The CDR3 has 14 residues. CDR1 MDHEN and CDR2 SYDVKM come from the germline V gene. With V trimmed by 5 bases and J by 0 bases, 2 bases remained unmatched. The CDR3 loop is CASSPGLSTDTQYF. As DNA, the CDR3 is TGTGCCAGCAGTCCGGGACTAAGCACAGATACGCAGTATTTT.

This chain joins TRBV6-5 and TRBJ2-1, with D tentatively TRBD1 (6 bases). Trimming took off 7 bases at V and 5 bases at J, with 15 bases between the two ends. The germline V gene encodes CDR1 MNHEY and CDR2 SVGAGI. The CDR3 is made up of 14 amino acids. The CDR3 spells CASTARTEDNEQFF. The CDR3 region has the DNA TGTGCCAGCACCGCCAGGACAGAGGACAATGAGCAGTTCTTC.

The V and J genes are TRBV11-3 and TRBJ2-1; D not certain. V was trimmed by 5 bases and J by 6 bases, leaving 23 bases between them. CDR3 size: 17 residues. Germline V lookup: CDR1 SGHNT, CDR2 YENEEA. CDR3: CASSPRVGFSSGNEQFF. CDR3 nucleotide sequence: TGTGCCAGCAGCCCCCGGGTCGGGTTTTCATCGGGCAATGAGCAGTTCTTC.

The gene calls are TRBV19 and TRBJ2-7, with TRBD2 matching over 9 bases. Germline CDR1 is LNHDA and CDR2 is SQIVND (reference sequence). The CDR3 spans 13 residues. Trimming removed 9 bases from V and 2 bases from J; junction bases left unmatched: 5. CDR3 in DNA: TGTGCCAGCACTAGCGGGCACCCCTACGAGCAGTACTTC. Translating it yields CASTSGHPYEQYF. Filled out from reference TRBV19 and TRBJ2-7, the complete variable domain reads DGGITQSPKYLFRKEGQNVTLSCEQNLNHDAMYWYRQDPGQGLRLIYYSQIVNDFQKGDIAEGYSVSREKKESFPLTVTSAQKNPTAFYLCASTSGHPYEQYFGPGTRLTVT.

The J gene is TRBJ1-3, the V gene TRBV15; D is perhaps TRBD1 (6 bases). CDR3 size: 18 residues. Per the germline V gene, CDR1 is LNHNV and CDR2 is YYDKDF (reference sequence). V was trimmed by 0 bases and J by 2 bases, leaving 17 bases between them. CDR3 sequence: CATSRDLRGGSAGNTIYF. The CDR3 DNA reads TGTGCCACCAGCAGAGACCTGAGAGGGGGATCAGCTGGAAACACCATATATTTT.

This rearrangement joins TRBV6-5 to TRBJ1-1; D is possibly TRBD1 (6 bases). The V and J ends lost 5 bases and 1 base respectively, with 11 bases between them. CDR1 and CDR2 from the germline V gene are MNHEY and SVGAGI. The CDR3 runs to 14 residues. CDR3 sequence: CASSRPQGNTEAFF. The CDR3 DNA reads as TGTGCCAGCAGTCGACCACAGGGGAACACTGAAGCTTTCTTT.

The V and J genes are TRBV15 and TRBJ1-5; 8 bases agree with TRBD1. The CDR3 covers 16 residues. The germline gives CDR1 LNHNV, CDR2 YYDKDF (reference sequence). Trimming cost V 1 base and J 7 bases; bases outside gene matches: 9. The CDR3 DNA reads TGTGCCACCAGCAGAGGGACAGGGAGGGCGCGGCAGCCCCAGCATTTT. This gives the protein CATSRGTGRARQPQHF.

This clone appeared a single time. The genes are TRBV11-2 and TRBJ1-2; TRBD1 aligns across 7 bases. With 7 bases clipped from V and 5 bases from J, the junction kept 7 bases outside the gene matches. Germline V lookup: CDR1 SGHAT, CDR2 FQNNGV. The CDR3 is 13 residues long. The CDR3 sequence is CASTQGQLYGYTF. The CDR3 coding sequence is TGTGCCAGCACCCAGGGACAGTTGTATGGCTACACCTTC.

This CDR3 is CASSEGPGRSGYTF. The CDR3, as DNA: TGTGCCAGCAGTGAAGGTCCGGGGAGGAGTGGCTACACCTTC. This chain uses TRBV25-1 with TRBJ1-2; D remains ambiguous. Germline-derived CDR1 and CDR2 are MGHDK and SYGVNS. This CDR3 region has 14 residues. The V end was cut by 2 bases, the J end by 7 bases, with 14 bases between.

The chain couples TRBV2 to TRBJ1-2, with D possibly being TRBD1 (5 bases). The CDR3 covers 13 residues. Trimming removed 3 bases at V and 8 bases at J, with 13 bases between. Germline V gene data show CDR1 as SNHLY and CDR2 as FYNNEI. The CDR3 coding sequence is TGTGCCAGCAGTGATCTGGGGCATGGGGGCTACACCTTC. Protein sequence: CASSDLGHGGYTF.

CDR3 bases: TGTGCCAGCAGCTTTAGCCGAATTAGCAATCAGCCCCAGCATTTT. This encodes CASSFSRISNQPQHF. The V gene is TRBV5-6, the J gene TRBJ1-5; no reliable D call. This CDR3 spans 15 amino acids. Germline loops: CDR1 SGHDT, CDR2 YYEEEE. The V end lost 2 bases, the J end lost 0 bases, and 9 bases lay between the germline ends.